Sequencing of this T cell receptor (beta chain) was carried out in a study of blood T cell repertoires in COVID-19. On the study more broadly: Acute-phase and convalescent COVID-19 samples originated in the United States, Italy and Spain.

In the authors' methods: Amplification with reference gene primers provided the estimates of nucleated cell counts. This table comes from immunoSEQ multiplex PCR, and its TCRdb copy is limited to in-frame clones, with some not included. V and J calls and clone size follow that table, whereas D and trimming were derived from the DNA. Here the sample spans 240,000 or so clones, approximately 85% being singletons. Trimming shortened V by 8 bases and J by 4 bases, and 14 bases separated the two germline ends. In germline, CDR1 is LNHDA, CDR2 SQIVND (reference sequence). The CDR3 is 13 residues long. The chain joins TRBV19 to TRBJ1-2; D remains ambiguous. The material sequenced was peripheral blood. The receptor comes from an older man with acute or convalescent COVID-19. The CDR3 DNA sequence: TGTGCCAGTTATCTAGAGGGTACCTATGGCTACACCTTC. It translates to CASYLEGTYGYTF.